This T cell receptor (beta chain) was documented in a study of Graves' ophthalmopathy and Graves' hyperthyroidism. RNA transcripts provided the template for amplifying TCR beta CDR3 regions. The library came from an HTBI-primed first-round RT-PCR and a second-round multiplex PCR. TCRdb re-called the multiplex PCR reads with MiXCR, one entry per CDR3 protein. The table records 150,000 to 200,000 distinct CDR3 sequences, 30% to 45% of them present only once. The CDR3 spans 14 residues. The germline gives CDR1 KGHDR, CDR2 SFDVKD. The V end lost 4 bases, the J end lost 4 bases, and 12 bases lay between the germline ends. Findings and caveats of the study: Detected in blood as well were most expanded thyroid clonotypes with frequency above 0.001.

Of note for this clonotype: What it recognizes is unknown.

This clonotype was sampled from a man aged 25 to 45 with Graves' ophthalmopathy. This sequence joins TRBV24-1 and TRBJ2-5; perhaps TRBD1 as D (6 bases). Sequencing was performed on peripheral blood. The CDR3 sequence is CATSDRDTRETQYF. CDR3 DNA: TGTGCCACCAGTGACCGGGACACGCGAGAGACCCAGTACTTC.